The entry below describes one TCR beta chain. Its antigen is unknown. What was sequenced were expressed TCRB transcripts, since all of the isolated RNA had been reverse transcribed. The table came from immunoSEQ multiplex PCR; TCRdb's copy has only in-frame clones and leaves some out. The sample holds 300,000 to 350,000 clones, around 8% seen once. Heparinised blood was drawn once per donor, averaging approximately 100 mL. The CDR3 loop spans 16 amino acids. Trimming pared 2 bases from V and 0 bases from J, leaving 11 bases between. The germline gives CDR1 SGHRS, CDR2 YFSETQ. These data come from a study of beta chain features in type 1 diabetes. Overall study results and limits: The influence of HLA type on TCRB rearrangement stayed undetermined. In type 1 diabetes patients, VDJ junctions had fewer insertions; deletions at these junctions were more frequent. Type 1 diabetes patients showed a moderate but significant shortening of TCRB CDR3s in all four CD4+ subsets.

This receptor was taken from a woman aged 18-30 years in good health. Material: central memory CD4+ T cells from blood. The chain employs TRBV5-1 and TRBJ2-2; D uncertain. CDR3 DNA sequence: TGCGCCAGCAGCTTAAGTGGGTCCACGAACACCGGGGAGCTGTTTTTT. This translates into CASSLSGSTNTGELFF. The full variable domain, with the rest looked up from reference TRBV5-1 and TRBJ2-2, is KAGVTQTPRYLIKTRGQQVTLSCSPISGHRSVSWYQQTPGQGLQFLFEYFSETQRNKGNFPGRFSGRQFSNSRSEMNVSTLELGDSALYLCASSLSGSTNTGELFFGEGSRLTVL.